The sequence of this T cell receptor beta chain was determined in a study of blood T cell repertoires in COVID-19. Study information: The United States, Italy and Spain were the sources of the acute and convalescent COVID-19 samples. PBMCs, B-cell-depleted T cells, or T cells provided the cDNA or gDNA that made up the material.

CDR3 length equals 11 residues. Germline V gene sequence: CDR1 MNHNS, CDR2 SASEGT. The ends were cut back, 1 base at V and 12 bases at J, with 10 bases in the middle. As processed by the authors: Amplifying reference gene primers gave estimates of nucleated cell counts. Using immunoSEQ multiplex PCR, the repertoire was profiled, and TCRdb retains in-frame clones only, with some absent. The V and J calls and clone size come from that table; D and trimming were worked out from the DNA. The sample holds under 250,000 clones, over 80% seen once. A note on this clone: Other DNA sequences of this sample code for an identical CDR3.

The chain employs TRBV6-1 and TRBJ2-7; D unresolved. The sequenced sample consisted of peripheral blood. This sequence originates from a man between 40 and 49 years old with acute or convalescent COVID-19. The CDR3 coding sequence is TGTGCCAGCAGTGAAGAAGCATCAGGGTACTTC. Its protein is CASSEEASGYF.